The 11 T cell receptor beta chains reported below all come from one sample, sequenced in a study of T cell changes during pregnancy in multiple sclerosis. Here immunoSEQ multiplex PCR was the method, and the copy in TCRdb shows in-frame clones only, minus some. The sample includes approximately 48,000 clones, roughly 90% of them seen just once. This sample comprised CD8+ T cells from peripheral blood mononuclear cells, obtained before pregnancy. These receptors were collected from a female donor with multiple sclerosis, enrolled in a pregnancy study.

V and J are TRBV4-1 and TRBJ2-3; D gene unclear. V lost 0 bases, J lost 3 bases, and 7 bases lay in between. The CDR3 runs to 14 residues. CDR1 MGHRA and CDR2 YSYEKL come from the germline V gene. The CDR3 spells CASSQDSETDTQYF. In nucleotides, the CDR3 is TGCGCCAGCAGCCAAGATTCGGAGACAGATACGCAGTATTTT.

V gene TRBV19 combines with J gene TRBJ1-4, with no clear D. V lost 7 bases and J lost 0, with 12 bases in between. Per the germline V gene, CDR1 is LNHDA and CDR2 is SQIVND (reference sequence). CDR3 length: 15 amino acids. The CDR3 region has the DNA TGTGCCAGTACCGGCAGGTTTGCAACTAATGAAAAACTGTTTTTT. It specifies CASTGRFATNEKLFF.

This clone has just one count. The V gene is TRBV7-9, the J gene TRBJ1-4, with D perhaps TRBD1 (6 bases). The CDR3 spans 15 residues. Germline CDR1 reads SEHNR; CDR2 reads FQNEAQ (reference sequence). V gave up 0 bases and J gave up 11 bases, with 16 bases separating them. Here the CDR3 DNA reads TGTGCCAGCAGCTTAGCGATTGAGACAGGCCCCAAACTGTTTTTT. It encodes CASSLAIETGPKLFF.

CDR3 nucleotides: TGTGCCAGCAGCATAACGGGACTAGCTTTGGAGACCCAGTACTTC. Its translation: CASSITGLALETQYF. The genes are TRBV9 and TRBJ2-5; 9 nucleotides agree with TRBD2. Germline V gene sequence: CDR1 SGDLS, CDR2 YYNGEE. This CDR3 has 15 amino acids. V lost 4 bases and J lost 5; bases outside the gene matches: 9.

J is TRBJ1-5 and V is TRBV7-8; TRBD1 aligns across 7 bases. After removal of 7 bases from V and 2 bases from J, the junction contained 2 bases not matched to a gene. Per the germline V gene, CDR1 is SGHVS and CDR2 is FQNEAQ. The CDR3 covers 13 residues. The CDR3 loop reads CASTDRGNQPQHF. As DNA, the CDR3 is TGTGCCAGCACAGACAGGGGCAATCAGCCCCAGCATTTT.

The chain recombines TRBV7-2 with TRBJ1-6; TRBD1 might be the D (5 bases). Germline CDR1 SGHTA, CDR2 FQGNSA. This CDR3 region has 15 residues. The germline V and J ends were trimmed by 1 base and 7 bases, with 11 bases remaining between them. The CDR3 coding sequence is TGTGCCAGCAGCTTAGGAGCAGGGCGAAATTCACCCCTCCACTTT. It encodes CASSLGAGRNSPLHF.

In this sample, this clone turned up a few times. The chain is built from TRBV2 and TRBJ1-2; no reliable D call. Germline V gives CDR1 SNHLY, CDR2 FYNNEI. CDR3 length: 10 residues. The V end was cut by 7 bases, the J end by 8 bases, with 8 bases between. CDR3 bases: TGTGCCAGCATAGGGAGGGGCTACACCTTC. It encodes CASIGRGYTF.

This clone showed up just a few times. V gene TRBV27 combines with J gene TRBJ1-1; D ambiguous. The germline V and J ends were trimmed by 2 bases and 1 base, with 8 bases remaining between them. The CDR3 has 14 amino acids. In germline, CDR1 is MNHEY, CDR2 SMNVEV (reference sequence). The CDR3 DNA reads as TGTGCCAGCAGTTTAGTCGGAGAGAACACTGAAGCTTTCTTT. Translated: CASSLVGENTEAFF.

The chain employs TRBV2 and TRBJ2-5; D is possibly TRBD1 (5 bases). From germline, CDR1 is SNHLY and CDR2 FYNNEI. This CDR3 contains 11 residues. V lost 8 bases to trimming and J lost 4 bases, with 8 bases between them. The CDR3 sequence is CASWGAETQYF. The CDR3 DNA follows: TGTGCCAGCTGGGGCGCAGAGACCCAGTACTTC.

The chain joins TRBV30 to TRBJ2-5; perhaps TRBD1 as D (5 bases). The germline gives CDR1 GTSNPN, CDR2 SVGIG (reference sequence). Trimming removed 4 bases from V and 4 bases from J, with 13 bases in between. The CDR3 covers 13 residues. The CDR3: CAWNPDNGETQYF. For the CDR3, the DNA is TGTGCCTGGAATCCGGACAACGGAGAGACCCAGTACTTC.

The chain recombines TRBV9 with TRBJ1-2, with D tentatively TRBD1 (5 bases). The ends were cut back, 2 bases at V and 6 bases at J, with 11 bases in the middle. Germline V gene data show CDR1 as SGDLS and CDR2 as YYNGEE. The CDR3 consists of 13 residues. The CDR3 sequence is CASSVDSFNGYTF. Here the CDR3 DNA reads TGTGCCAGCAGCGTCGACAGTTTTAATGGCTACACCTTC.